The 32 T cell receptor beta chains in this list originate from one sample, sequenced in a study of Ad26.COV2.S vaccination and SARS-CoV-2 variants. Sequencing was performed with immunoSEQ multiplex PCR; in TCRdb, only in-frame clones are kept and a portion is missing. The sample holds around 450,000 clones, around 87% seen once. The treatment was: 15 to 20 received Ad26.COV2.S at low or high dose, single or two shots; about 5 received placebo; per-sample allocation not given. The samples were gathered on day 63 after the first injection of vaccine or placebo. This sample comprised peripheral blood, obtained in a trial of Ad26.COV2.S vaccine versus placebo. The receptors here all came from a person aged 18-65 years who received the Ad26.COV2.S COVID-19 vaccine or a placebo.

This clone appeared once. V usage is TRBV5-4 and J usage is TRBJ2-5; D call uncertain. Trimming removed 2 bases from V and 5 bases from J, with 7 bases in between. The CDR3 length is 12 residues. CDR1 and CDR2 (germline): SGHNT, YYREEE (reference sequence). CDR3 DNA: TGTGCCAGCAGCTTCCTGGGGGAGACCCAGTACTTC. This gives the protein CASSFLGETQYF.

This sequence joins TRBV19 and TRBJ1-1; D gene ambiguous. Germline loops: CDR1 LNHDA, CDR2 SQIVND (reference sequence). The CDR3 has 12 amino acids. V shed 5 bases and J shed 1 base, with 5 bases lying between them. The DNA of the CDR3 is TGTGCCAGTAGTCTCACGAACACTGAAGCTTTCTTT. It specifies CASSLTNTEAFF.

The V call is TRBV11-1, the J call TRBJ2-7, with 7 bases that match TRBD2. Germline lookup yields CDR1 SGHAT and CDR2 FQDESV (reference sequence). V gave up 7 bases and J gave up 4 bases; unmatched junction bases: 16. The CDR3 is made up of 16 amino acids. The CDR3 sequence is CASTKGRAGEIYEQYF. Here the CDR3 DNA reads TGTGCCAGCACCAAAGGACGGGCGGGGGAGATTTACGAGCAGTACTTC.

Only one count was recorded for this clone. The chain joins TRBV30 to TRBJ2-1; TRBD2 is a possible D gene (7 bases). CDR3 length: 14 amino acids. Germline V gene data show CDR1 as GTSNPN and CDR2 as SVGIG (reference sequence). DNA for the CDR3: TGTGCTTTAAATCGGGGGGCATCCTACAATGAGCAGTTCTTC. It encodes CALNRGASYNEQFF. The full variable domain, with the rest looked up from reference TRBV30 and TRBJ2-1, is SQTIHQWPATLVQPVGSPLSLECTVEGTSNPNLYWYRQAAGRGLQLLFYSVGIGQISSEVPQNLSASRPQDRQFILSSKKLLLSDSGFYLCALNRGASYNEQFFGPGTRLTVL.

This clone is a singleton in its sample. The chain employs TRBV5-1 and TRBJ2-6; 7 bases line up with TRBD1. Per the germline V gene, CDR1 is SGHRS and CDR2 is YFSETQ. The CDR3 has 16 residues. Trimming at V came to 2 bases and at J to 4 bases, leaving 6 bases not matched to a gene. The CDR3 protein is CASSLGGARGANVLTF. The DNA of the CDR3 is TGCGCCAGCAGCTTAGGGGGCGCGAGGGGGGCCAACGTCCTGACTTTC.

This clone was counted a few times. The rearrangement joins TRBV3-1 (or the pseudogene TRBV3-2) to TRBJ2-7; weak D call: TRBD2 (6 bases). Deletions cut 4 bases from V and 4 bases from J, with 14 bases between. CDR1 and CDR2 (germline): LGHDT, YNNKEL (reference sequence). The CDR3 extends over 14 amino acids. CDR3 DNA: TGTGCCAGCAGCCGGGGGGAGGACGGTTACGAGCAGTACTTC. This encodes CASSRGEDGYEQYF.

V gene TRBV5-4 combines with J gene TRBJ1-4, with 8 bases matching TRBD1. The CDR3 sequence is 15 residues long. After removal of 4 bases from V and 2 bases from J, the junction contained 4 bases not matched to a gene. The germline V gene has CDR1 SGHNT and CDR2 YYREEE (reference sequence). This CDR3 is CASSGDRSTNEKLFF. In DNA form, the CDR3 reads TGTGCCAGCAGCGGGGACAGGTCCACTAATGAAAAACTGTTTTTT. Together with reference TRBV5-4 and TRBJ1-4, the CDR3 gives the full variable domain: ETGVTQSPTHLIKTRGQQVTLRCSSQSGHNTVSWYQQALGQGPQFIFQYYREEENGRGNFPPRFSGLQFPNYSSELNVNALELDDSALYLCASSGDRSTNEKLFFGSGTQLSVL.

This CDR3 reads CASSLVVGRNEKLFF. The CDR3 region has the DNA TGCGCCAGCAGCTTGGTAGTGGGGCGTAATGAAAAACTGTTTTTT. The V call is TRBV5-1, the J call TRBJ1-4, with a possible D match to TRBD1 (5 bases). The V end was cut by 0 bases, the J end by 4 bases, with 10 bases between. The CDR3 runs to 15 residues. Looked up from germline, CDR1 is SGHRS and CDR2 is YFSETQ.

This chain connects TRBV4-1 to TRBJ1-4, with D unclear. V was cut by 5 bases and J by 7 bases, with 11 bases left in between. Germline-derived CDR1 and CDR2 are MGHRA and YSYEKL. CDR3 length: 13 amino acids. The CDR3 protein is CASSSLGIEKLFF. The CDR3 DNA reads TGCGCCAGCAGCTCCCTAGGGATTGAAAAACTGTTTTTT.

The V and J genes are TRBV11-2 and TRBJ2-7; D uncertain. CDR3 length: 14 residues. The V gene lost 1 base and the J gene lost 0 bases, with 7 bases spanning the gap. Germline CDR1 reads SGHAT; CDR2 reads FQNNGV. This chain's CDR3 is CASSLAPVSYEQYF. The CDR3 DNA reads as TGTGCCAGCAGCTTAGCGCCCGTCTCCTACGAGCAGTACTTC. The full variable domain, with the rest looked up from reference TRBV11-2 and TRBJ2-7, is EAGVAQSPRYKIIEKRQSVAFWCNPISGHATLYWYQQILGQGPKLLIQFQNNGVVDDSQLPKDRFSAERLKGVDSTLKIQPAKLEDSAVYLCASSLAPVSYEQYFGPGTRLTVT.

V usage is TRBV28 and J usage is TRBJ2-5; TRBD1 might be the D (6 bases). Germline lookup yields CDR1 MDHEN and CDR2 SYDVKM. The V end was cut by 5 bases, the J end by 1 base, with 14 bases between. This CDR3 contains 15 residues. CDR3 loop: CASSQTQGSQETQYF. CDR3 nucleotides: TGTGCCAGCAGTCAGACTCAGGGGAGCCAAGAGACCCAGTACTTC.

This clone has only one observation. The chain has TRBV6-5 and TRBJ2-1, with a tentative D call TRBD1 (5 bases). Germline V gives CDR1 MNHEY, CDR2 SVGAGI. The CDR3 spans 13 residues. V dropped 7 bases and J dropped 8 bases, with 15 bases sitting between them. The CDR3 DNA sequence: TGTGCCAGCACCCAGGGTCCTTTGGATGAGCAGTTCTTC. Its protein product is CASTQGPLDEQFF.

A remark on this clone: The junction does not match germline at one end; this may be a read error. The rearrangement links TRBV19 to TRBJ2-1; TRBD1 matches at 8 bases. This CDR3 comprises 11 residues. Per germline, CDR1 LNHDA and CDR2 SQIVND (reference sequence). The DNA of the CDR3 is TGTGCCAGTAGTATGATGGACAGGGTAGTCTTC. It specifies CASSMMDRVVF. Based on the CDR3 plus reference TRBV19 and TRBJ2-1, the full variable domain is DGGITQSPKYLFRKEGQNVTLSCEQNLNHDAMYWYRQDPGQGLRLIYYSQIVNDFQKGDIAEGYSVSREKKESFPLTVTSAQKNPTAFYLCASSMMDRVVFGPGTRLTVL.

Here the CDR3 DNA reads TGTGCCACCAGTGGCCAGGACAGGGTCTATGGCTACACCTTC. It is translated as CATSGQDRVYGYTF. The chain uses TRBV24-1 and TRBJ1-2; 8 bases align to TRBD1. Germline V gene lookup returns CDR1 KGHDR and CDR2 SFDVKD. The CDR3 runs 14 residues. Trimming at V came to 5 bases and at J to 4 bases, leaving 5 bases not matched to a gene.

This chain connects TRBV29-1 to TRBJ1-1; weak D call: TRBD1 (5 bases). Germline lookup yields CDR1 SQVTM and CDR2 ANQGSEA. The CDR3 length is 13 residues. V was pared by 3 bases and J by 5 bases, with 13 bases between. CDR3 sequence (DNA): TGCAGCGTTGAGGCGGGGGGATGGACTGAAGCTTTCTTT. This encodes CSVEAGGWTEAFF.

This clone was observed once. V and J are TRBV7-8 and TRBJ2-3; 9 bases agree with TRBD1. Trimming at V came to 5 bases and at J to 0 bases, leaving 9 bases not matched to a gene. The germline CDR1 and CDR2 sequences are SGHVS and FQNEAQ. CDR3 size: 17 residues. The CDR3 bases are TGTGCCAGCAGCCCTACCCCCGGGACAGGGAGCACAGATACGCAGTATTTT. It yields the protein CASSPTPGTGSTDTQYF.

This chain connects TRBV5-4 to TRBJ2-3; D remains ambiguous. The CDR3 covers 13 residues. V gave up 3 bases and J gave up 4 bases, with 9 bases separating them. CDR1 SGHNT and CDR2 YYREEE come from the germline V gene (reference sequence). In DNA form, the CDR3 reads TGTGCCAGCAGCTCCCCGCCTTCAGATACGCAGTATTTT. Its translation is CASSSPPSDTQYF.

This chain uses TRBV5-1 with TRBJ2-2, with D maybe TRBD2 (5 bases). The CDR3 extends over 14 amino acids. V lost 2 bases, J lost 6 bases, and 11 bases lay in between. CDR1 is SGHRS, CDR2 YFSETQ, per germline. The CDR3 nucleotides read TGCGCCAGCAGCTTAAACCGACTATCCGGGGAGCTGTTTTTT. Protein product: CASSLNRLSGELFF.

The V gene is TRBV3-1 (or the pseudogene TRBV3-2), the J gene TRBJ2-1; a weak D match, TRBD1 (6 bases). Looked up from germline, CDR1 is LGHDT and CDR2 is YNNKEL (reference sequence). The CDR3 extends over 15 amino acids. V was shortened by 1 base and J by 7 bases, with 14 bases between the two germline ends. The CDR3 sequence is CASSQVPRGLNEQFF. CDR3 nucleotides: TGTGCCAGCAGCCAAGTCCCCAGGGGCTTGAATGAGCAGTTCTTC.

The J gene is TRBJ1-2, the V gene TRBV19; 7 bases fit TRBD1. Germline lookup yields CDR1 LNHDA and CDR2 SQIVND (reference sequence). Unmatched junction bases numbered 5, after V lost 7 bases and J lost 6 bases. CDR3 length: 12 residues. The chain's CDR3 is CASNTGVHGYTF. DNA for the CDR3: TGTGCCAGTAATACAGGGGTACATGGCTACACCTTC.

This clone has more than one count but fewer than ten. The J gene is TRBJ1-2, the V gene TRBV30; 7 bases fit TRBD1. This CDR3 is built from 14 residues. The germline V gene encodes CDR1 GTSNPN and CDR2 SVGIG (reference sequence). The V gene end was trimmed by 4 bases and the J gene end by 4 bases; junction bases not matched to a gene: 9. CDR3 loop: CAWILPGTAYGYTF. The CDR3 nucleotides are TGTGCCTGGATTCTACCCGGGACAGCCTATGGCTACACCTTC.

The chain recombines TRBV6-5 with TRBJ2-2, with TRBD2 as a possible D gene (6 bases). The CDR3 has 14 amino acids. Looked up from germline, CDR1 is MNHEY and CDR2 is SVGAGI. V was shortened by 7 bases and J by 3 bases, with 12 bases between the two germline ends. The CDR3 protein is CASNQPGDTGELFF. The CDR3 bases are TGTGCCAGCAATCAACCGGGGGACACCGGGGAGCTGTTTTTT.

This clone was counted only a few times. This chain links TRBV7-9 with TRBJ1-2; possibly TRBD1 for D (6 bases). This CDR3 region has 12 residues. Trimming removed 5 bases at V and 5 bases at J, with 9 bases between. The V gene's germline CDR1 is SEHNR and CDR2 FQNEAQ (reference sequence). The CDR3 reads CASSRQVYGYTF. CDR3 coding DNA: TGTGCCAGCAGCAGACAGGTTTATGGCTACACCTTC.

The genes are TRBV5-4 and TRBJ2-7, with 9 bases matching TRBD1. The germline V gene has CDR1 SGHNT and CDR2 YYREEE (reference sequence). The CDR3 runs 15 residues. With V trimmed by 4 bases and J by 4 bases, 9 bases remained unmatched. The CDR3 bases are TGTGCCAGCAGCCCGCCGGGACAGGGTTTATACGAGCAGTACTTC. Translation: CASSPPGQGLYEQYF.

This sequence joins TRBV6-6 and TRBJ2-4; TRBD2 matches at 9 bases. V shed 5 bases and J 3 bases; nucleotides not matched to a gene: 5. Looked up from germline, CDR1 is MNHNY and CDR2 is SVGAGI (reference sequence). The CDR3 covers 15 residues. DNA for the CDR3: TGTGCCAGCAGTCCCGCGGGAGGGCGCAAAAACATTCAGTACTTC. Residues: CASSPAGGRKNIQYF.

The chain joins TRBV12-3 or TRBV12-4 to TRBJ2-5; D remains unclear. The CDR3 contains 13 residues. V was cut by 1 base and J by 1 base, with 4 bases left in between. In DNA, the CDR3 is TGTGCCAGCAGTTTAGACAGCCAAGAGACCCAGTACTTC. It specifies CASSLDSQETQYF.

The V and J genes are TRBV25-1 and TRBJ1-1; no definite D call. The germline gives CDR1 MGHDK, CDR2 SYGVNS. The V gene lost 4 bases and the J gene lost 1 base, with 4 bases spanning the gap. CDR3 length equals 12 residues. The CDR3 loop reads CASSVQNTEAFF. The CDR3, as DNA: TGTGCCAGCAGTGTACAGAACACTGAAGCTTTCTTT.

The rearrangement joins TRBV5-5 to TRBJ2-7; D is possibly TRBD1 or TRBD2 (5 bases each). Trimming took 0 bases from V and 6 from J, leaving 7 bases between them. This CDR3 comprises 12 residues. CDR1 is SGHKS and CDR2 is YYEKEE in the germline V gene (reference sequence). The CDR3 reads CASSLERGEQYF. The CDR3 coding sequence is TGTGCCAGCAGCTTGGAGAGGGGCGAGCAGTACTTC. Full variable domain (missing parts from reference TRBV5-5 and TRBJ2-7): DAGVTQSPTHLIKTRGQQVTLRCSPISGHKSVSWYQQVLGQGPQFIFQYYEKEERGRGNFPDRFSARQFPNYSSELNVNALLLGDSALYLCASSLERGEQYFGPGTRLTVT.

This clone turned up a few times. The rearrangement joins TRBV5-1 to TRBJ2-5; no clear D gene. V was trimmed by 4 bases and J by 7 bases, leaving 14 bases between them. The germline CDR1 and CDR2 sequences are SGHRS and YFSETQ. CDR3 size: 13 residues. CDR3 sequence (DNA): TGCGCCAGCAGCCTAGACCCCGAAGGGACCCAGTACTTC. Its translation is CASSLDPEGTQYF.

The rearrangement links TRBV3-1 (or the pseudogene TRBV3-2) to TRBJ2-7; D perhaps matches TRBD2 (5 bases). Germline V gives CDR1 LGHDT, CDR2 YNNKEL (reference sequence). The CDR3 extends over 13 amino acids. The V gene lost 4 bases and the J gene lost 5 bases, with 12 bases spanning the gap. The CDR3 nucleotides read TGTGCCAGCAGCCGGGCCTTGCGGGACGAGCAGTACTTC. Translating it yields CASSRALRDEQYF.

This rearrangement joins TRBV6-1 to TRBJ2-7, with 7 positions matching TRBD1. The CDR3 extends over 15 amino acids. Trimming took 3 bases from V and 1 from J; bases not matched to a gene: 6. CDR1 and CDR2 from the germline V gene are MNHNS and SASEGT. CDR3 amino acids: CASSDRGQISYEQYF. The CDR3 DNA is TGTGCCAGCAGTGATAGGGGGCAGATTTCCTACGAGCAGTACTTC.

The J gene is TRBJ2-5, the V gene TRBV9; TRBD2 might be the D (5 bases). Germline CDR1 is SGDLS and CDR2 is YYNGEE. This CDR3 comprises 14 residues. Trimming shortened V by 6 bases and J by 2 bases, and 14 bases separated the two germline ends. Written as DNA, the CDR3 is TGTGCCAGCAAAGTAGGCGGGCCTCAAGAGACCCAGTACTTC. Translated, it gives CASKVGGPQETQYF. Variable domain in full (rest from reference TRBV9 and TRBJ2-5): DSGVTQTPKHLITATGQRVTLRCSPRSGDLSVYWYQQSLDQGLQFLIQYYNGEERAKGNILERFSAQQFPDLHSELNLSSLELGDSALYFCASKVGGPQETQYFGPGTRLLVL.